These 7 T cell receptor beta chains originate from one sample sequenced in a study of T cell changes during pregnancy in multiple sclerosis. This table comes from immunoSEQ multiplex PCR, and its TCRdb copy is limited to in-frame clones, with some not included. Among about 93,000 clones listed, 80% to 95% were seen once. The specimen comprised peripheral blood, sampled after pregnancy. The receptors derive from a female donor with multiple sclerosis, enrolled in a pregnancy study.

This clone was detected only once. This chain joins TRBV5-1 and TRBJ1-4; TRBD1 agrees at 7 bases. The CDR3 is made up of 15 amino acids. The germline gives CDR1 SGHRS, CDR2 YFSETQ. V shed 0 bases and J 4 bases; nucleotides not matched to a gene: 3. DNA for the CDR3: TGCGCCAGCAGCTTGGCGGGACAGTATAATGAAAAACTGTTTTTT. Its translation: CASSLAGQYNEKLFF.

The CDR3 loop reads CASCNLSPRDRTGNTIYF. CDR3 sequence (DNA): TGTGCCAGCTGCAACCTGAGCCCAAGGGACAGAACTGGAAACACCATATATTTT. The chain recombines TRBV27 with TRBJ1-3; 7 positions agree with TRBD1. J gave up 2 bases and V 8 bases, and 18 bases lay outside the gene matches. Germline CDR1 is MNHEY and CDR2 is SMNVEV (reference sequence). This CDR3 is 18 amino acids long.

The sample holds a few counts of this clone. The J gene is TRBJ1-1, the V gene TRBV5-1; D gene uncertain. Trimming cost V 3 bases and J 6 bases, with 12 bases left between them. There are 13 residues in the CDR3. CDR1 and CDR2 (germline): SGHRS, YFSETQ. The CDR3 coding sequence is TGCGCCAGCAGCTCGCTAACAGCACCTGAAGCTTTCTTT. Amino acid sequence: CASSSLTAPEAFF.

The CDR3: CAWTPGTDSKEQYF. The CDR3 DNA sequence: TGTGCCTGGACCCCCGGGACAGACTCTAAAGAGCAGTACTTC. The chain joins TRBV30 to TRBJ2-7; 7 bases match TRBD1. Germline V CDR1 and CDR2: GTSNPN, SVGIG (reference sequence). V dropped 4 bases and J dropped 7; count of bases not matched to a gene: 13. This CDR3 contains 14 residues.

V gene TRBV2 combines with J gene TRBJ2-2, with 7 bases fitting TRBD1. Germline lookup yields CDR1 SNHLY and CDR2 FYNNEI. With V trimmed by 6 bases and J by 6 bases, 4 bases remained unmatched. The CDR3 spans 13 residues. The CDR3 coding sequence is TGTGCCAGCAGAAAACAGGGGTCCGGGGAGCTGTTTTTT. This encodes CASRKQGSGELFF.

V is TRBV4-1 and J is TRBJ1-5; D perhaps matches TRBD1 (6 bases). Trimming took 1 base from V and 9 from J, leaving 28 bases between them. Germline V gene lookup returns CDR1 MGHRA and CDR2 YSYEKL. The CDR3 is 19 amino acids. CDR3 coding DNA: TGCGCCAGCAGCCAAGCACACAACCGACTACAGGGCGCTTTGACGCCCCAGCATTTT. It is translated as CASSQAHNRLQGALTPQHF.

This chain joins TRBV7-7 and TRBJ2-2; D might be TRBD2 (5 bases). From germline, CDR1 is SSHAT and CDR2 FNYEAQ (reference sequence). The length of the CDR3 is 14 residues. V lost 0 bases and J lost 5, with 7 bases in between. CDR3 sequence: CASSLAPGTGELFF. The CDR3 DNA sequence: TGTGCCAGCAGCTTAGCCCCGGGGACCGGGGAGCTGTTTTTT.